This T cell receptor beta chain was identified during a study of identical twins. Via MiXCR, TCRdb re-called the 5' RACE reads, giving one row per CDR3 protein. Of about 1.7 million distinct CDR3 sequences in the sample, roughly a third were seen once. CDR1 SGHTA and CDR2 FQGNSA come from the germline V gene. This CDR3 is built from 13 residues. Comments on this clonotype: A read error may account for a junction end that differs from germline.

This receptor was obtained from a newborn girl in good health. The chain is built from TRBV7-2 and TRBJ2-3; D is ambiguous. Sequencing was carried out using cord blood. The CDR3 here is CASSPYSLNTQDF. CDR3 nucleotides: TGTGCCAGCAGCCCTTACTCGTTGAATACGCAGGATTTT.